The entry that follows covers one T cell receptor beta chain sequence. Authors' processing steps: For nucleated cells, counts were estimated from reference gene primer amplification. The data were produced by immunoSEQ multiplex PCR, yet TCRdb's version contains in-frame clones alone and is incomplete. V, J and clone size were drawn from that table, and D and trimming were deduced from the DNA. Seen here are about 60,000 clones, about four fifths observed once, and the top ten hold 8.2%. This entry comes from a study of blood T cell repertoires in COVID-19. Study in general: Sites across the United States, Italy and Spain contributed samples from acute and convalescent COVID-19. Sample material is recorded as cDNA or gDNA derived from T cells, B-cell-depleted T cells, or PBMCs.

The CDR3 extends over 14 amino acids. V was cut by 3 bases and J by 1 base, with 10 bases left in between. Germline V gives CDR1 SGHRS, CDR2 YFSETQ. This chain links TRBV5-1 with TRBJ1-2; D may be TRBD1 (5 bases). Material for sequencing was peripheral blood. This TCR was recovered from a woman of 80 years or more with acute or convalescent COVID-19. The CDR3 nucleotides read TGCGCCAGCAGCTCGGACACGGTTAACTATGGCTACACCTTC. Its translation is CASSSDTVNYGYTF. Based on the CDR3 plus reference TRBV5-1 and TRBJ1-2, the full variable domain is KAGVTQTPRYLIKTRGQQVTLSCSPISGHRSVSWYQQTPGQGLQFLFEYFSETQRNKGNFPGRFSGRQFSNSRSEMNVSTLELGDSALYLCASSSDTVNYGYTFGSGTRLTVV.